Given below is one T cell receptor (beta chain) in context. The clone's antigen remains unknown. Qualities for individual bases were not recorded, and no much larger clone is one base off. The data derive from a study of OX40 agonist ivuxolimab in advanced cancers. At the level of the whole study: Ivuxolimab, which targeted the costimulatory receptor OX40 (CD134), was an agonistic, fully human IgG2 monoclonal antibody. Intravenous ivuxolimab was administered to patients every 2 weeks at six dose levels: 0.01, 0.1, 0.3, 1.5, 3 and 10 mg/kg. Of the roughly 51 patients in dose escalation, about 20 had hepatocellular carcinoma, about 15 had melanoma, 9 had renal cell carcinoma and 9 had head and neck cancer. A male proportion of roughly 80% and a mean age of about 60 years, ranging from roughly 23 to 80, were recorded for the dose-escalation cohort. Patients were allowed to have had prior anti-PD-1, anti-PD-L1 or anti-CTLA-4 therapy, and around 40% of the dose-escalation patients had previously received checkpoint inhibitors. Partial responses occurred in three dose-escalation patients, of whom one had hepatocellular carcinoma and two had cutaneous melanoma. The purpose of peripheral TCRbeta sequencing was to test whether ivuxolimab changed TCR sequence diversity and led to clonal T-cell expansion. The paper covers the monotherapy dose-escalation part of the phase I ivuxolimab trial, which included N ≈ 50 patients.

Including the terminal cysteine and phenylalanine, the CDR3 comprises 16 residues. The kept DNA is CDR3 alone, 48 bases in frame from the first base. CDR1 is given as SGHTA and CDR2 as FQGNSA, both from the germline V gene. Cut back by 6 bases and 4 bases, the V and J ends lie 16 bases apart. Genomic DNA was extracted from sorted cells for sequencing of the TCRbeta CDR3 region. The immunoSEQ Assay was used for sequencing of TCRbeta CDR3 regions. TCRdb obtained this table from immuneACCESS and retained in-frame rearrangements with V and J assigned. These tables miss some clones; where compared with another copy, unresolved V genes account for less than half of the shortfall, and the remainder is unexplained. The sample table shows some 14,000 clones, and around 87% are seen once. Under 8.5% of the sample is held by the ten biggest clonotypes. On the study overall, not on this receptor specifically: In the 0.1-3.0 mg/kg groups, partial responders were among the patients with the lowest normalized peripheral clonal expansion, particularly in CD8+ T cells. Antigen specificity was not determined for the clonally expanded peripheral T cells. Clonal expansion of both CD4+ and CD8+ blood T cells was observed from baseline to week 6 at doses 0.1 to 3.0 mg/kg. Low levels of normalized T-cell clonal expansion were also seen in some nonresponding patients. After ivuxolimab, more expanded clones were found on average in CD8+ T cells than in CD4+ T cells.

Patients with autoimmune disease history or receiving systemic immunosuppression were excluded from the trial. In every dose cohort, peripheral blood was drawn for TCR sequencing at baseline, cycle 4 day 1, and cycle 7 day 1. The samples were drawn from a first-in-human, open-label, multicenter phase I dose-escalation trial of ivuxolimab. Adults with locally advanced or metastatic melanoma, renal cell, hepatocellular, or head and neck squamous cell carcinoma were enrolled in the trial. Before TCR sequencing, CD4+ and CD8+ T cells were separately sorted from peripheral blood. The rearrangement combines TRBV7-2 with TRBJ1-6; TRBD1 could be the D gene, as 6 bases match. Sequencing used CD4+ or CD8+ T cells sorted from blood, obtained in a trial of the OX40 agonist ivuxolimab. The clonotype originates from an adult with an advanced solid tumor such as melanoma, head and neck, liver or kidney cancer. CDR3 sequence: CASRLKDSPYNSPLHF. The DNA is TGTGCCAGCAGACTCAAGGACAGCCCTTATAATTCACCCCTCCACTTT.